This T cell receptor (beta chain) originates from a study of T cells in Graves' hyperthyroidism and ophthalmopathy. Patients with uncontrolled infections, other autoimmune diseases, pregnancy or lactation were excluded. Trimming stripped 5 bases from V and 7 bases from J, with 17 bases between. Germline-derived CDR1 and CDR2 are SGHAT and FQNNGV. CDR3 length: 15 residues. There were TCR beta CDR3 regions amplified from RNA transcripts. In the first-round RT-PCR of the TCR CDR3, the HTBI primer set was used. Each CDR3 protein gets one entry after TCRdb re-called the multiplex PCR reads with MiXCR. Of approximately 590,000 distinct CDR3 sequences listed, less than 20% are singletons. This clonotype appeared many times.

Sample: blood. J is TRBJ2-2 and V is TRBV11-2, with D uncertain. The receptor comes from a woman younger than 45 with Graves' hyperthyroidism. CDR3 nucleotides: TGTGCCAGCAGCCGAGAGCCGCTCCGGAACGGGGAGCTGTTTTTT. Its translation: CASSREPLRNGELFF. Full variable domain (outside the CDR3, taken from reference TRBV11-2 and TRBJ2-2): EAGVAQSPRYKIIEKRQSVAFWCNPISGHATLYWYQQILGQGPKLLIQFQNNGVVDDSQLPKDRFSAERLKGVDSTLKIQPAKLEDSAVYLCASSREPLRNGELFFGEGSRLTVL.